Given below is one TCR beta chain in context. This record comes from a study of blood T cell repertoires in COVID-19. Study summary: The study drew acute and convalescent COVID-19 samples from the United States, Italy and Spain. Sample material is recorded as cDNA or gDNA derived from T cells, B-cell-depleted T cells, or PBMCs.

Original handling: Reference gene primers were amplified, and this amplification served to estimate nucleated cell counts. The data were produced by immunoSEQ multiplex PCR, yet TCRdb's version contains in-frame clones alone and is incomplete. V, J and clone size were drawn from that table, and D and trimming were deduced from the DNA. The table includes roughly 330,000 clones, roughly 90% detected once. The ends lost 5 bases at V and 7 bases at J; junction bases unmatched: 17. The CDR3 sequence is 18 residues long. Germline V gene lookup returns CDR1 SGHVS and CDR2 FQNEAQ. Source material: peripheral blood. The chain has TRBV7-8 and TRBJ2-1; 10 nucleotides line up with TRBD1. The TCR was taken from a woman aged 45-65 years with active or convalescent COVID-19. The CDR3 spells CASSLLRPGTGARNEQFF. In DNA, the CDR3 is TGTGCCAGCAGCCTCCTACGGCCTGGGACAGGGGCAAGGAATGAGCAGTTCTTC.